Listed below are T cell receptor beta chains from one sample, sequenced in a study of identifying expanded T cells in peripheral blood. Here immunoSEQ multiplex PCR was the method, and the copy in TCRdb shows in-frame clones only, minus some. The data show roughly 90,000 clones, with about 85% seen just once and roughly 4.1% held by the top ten. The sequenced material came from blood. The source is a person between 18 and 75 years old in good health. The CDR3 runs from the conserved cysteine through the conserved F or W. The D gene is left open where the match is weak. Not all rows give a size; the values are once, few, many and, for expanded clones, a class.

J gene: TRBJ2-3; V gene: TRBV5-1; clone size: NA; D gene: TRBD2; CDR3 DNA: TGCGCCAGCAGCTCCCTAGCGGGAGGCACAGATACGCAGTATTTT; CDR3 protein: CASSSLAGGTDTQYF
J gene: TRBJ1-3; V gene: TRBV6-5; clone size: once; D gene: TRBD1; CDR3 DNA: TGTGCCAGCAGTTACGAGCGGCAGGGGGCCGGAAACACCATATATTTT; CDR3 protein: CASSYERQGAGNTIYF
J gene: TRBJ2-1; V gene: TRBV6-5; clone size: NA; D gene: NA; CDR3 DNA: TGTGCCAGCAGTTACTCACATTCCAGTAGAAATGAGCAGTTCTTC; CDR3 protein: CASSYSHSSRNEQFF
J gene: TRBJ2-1; V gene: TRBV6-5; clone size: NA; D gene: NA; CDR3 DNA: TGTGCCAGCATGGGCAGATCCAATGAGCAGTTCTTC; CDR3 protein: CASMGRSNEQFF
J gene: TRBJ2-2; V gene: TRBV5-4; clone size: NA; D gene: NA; CDR3 DNA: TGTGCCAGCAGCTTGGTCGAGGACTCCACCGGGGAGCTGTTTTTT; CDR3 protein: CASSLVEDSTGELFF
J gene: TRBJ1-4; V gene: TRBV14; clone size: NA; D gene: NA; CDR3 DNA: TGTGCCAGCAGCCTCGGAGGGGGGACCAACACGTTTTTT; CDR3 protein: CASSLGGGTNTFF
J gene: TRBJ1-2; V gene: TRBV18; clone size: NA; D gene: TRBD1; CDR3 DNA: TGTGCCAGCTCACCAATGAGGGGGCCGCGGATGGACTACACCTTC; CDR3 protein: CASSPMRGPRMDYTF
J gene: TRBJ2-1; V gene: TRBV7-9; clone size: NA; D gene: TRBD1; CDR3 DNA: TGTGCCAGCAGCGCGGGACAGGGGTCCCACAATGAGCAGTTCTTC; CDR3 protein: CASSAGQGSHNEQFF
J gene: TRBJ1-1; V gene: TRBV7-2; clone size: once; D gene: NA; CDR3 DNA: TGTGCCAGCAGAACCGGGACGCGGAACACTGAAGCTTTCTTT; CDR3 protein: CASRTGTRNTEAFF
J gene: TRBJ1-3; V gene: TRBV29-1; clone size: NA; D gene: NA; CDR3 DNA: TGCAGCGTTGAAAAACAGGGCGGAAACACCATATATTTT; CDR3 protein: CSVEKQGGNTIYF
J gene: TRBJ1-1; V gene: TRBV19; clone size: NA; D gene: NA; CDR3 DNA: TGTGCCAGTAGTACTCCCCTGTGGGGCGGTATGAACACTGAAGCTTTCTTT; CDR3 protein: CASSTPLWGGMNTEAFF
J gene: TRBJ2-3; V gene: TRBV7-9; clone size: once; D gene: NA; CDR3 DNA: TGTGCCAGCAGCCCCACCACAGATACGCAGTATTTT; CDR3 protein: CASSPTTDTQYF
J gene: TRBJ1-2; V gene: TRBV5-1; clone size: NA; D gene: NA; CDR3 DNA: TGCGCCAGCAGCTCCGGACTCCTCTATGGCTACACCTTC; CDR3 protein: CASSSGLLYGYTF
J gene: TRBJ2-7; V gene: TRBV18; clone size: NA; D gene: NA; CDR3 DNA: TGTGCCAGCTCACCACAGGGACAAAACTACGAGCAGTACTTC; CDR3 protein: CASSPQGQNYEQYF
J gene: TRBJ1-6; V gene: TRBV7-2; clone size: few; D gene: NA; CDR3 DNA: TGTGCCAGCAGCGAAACAAGAAATTCACCCCTCCACTTT; CDR3 protein: CASSETRNSPLHF
J gene: TRBJ1-2; V gene: TRBV7-8; clone size: NA; D gene: NA; CDR3 DNA: TGTGCCAGCAGCCCCTATGGCCTCGTTTCTGGCTACACCTTC; CDR3 protein: CASSPYGLVSGYTF
J gene: TRBJ2-7; V gene: TRBV14; clone size: NA; D gene: NA; CDR3 DNA: TGTGCCAGCAGCCAATATCTCGGGCAGGGTTTCGTCTACGAGCAGTACTTC; CDR3 protein: CASSQYLGQGFVYEQYF
J gene: TRBJ2-2; V gene: TRBV4-1; clone size: once; D gene: NA; CDR3 DNA: TGCGCCAGCCGAAACCCGGGACGTAAAACCGGGGAGCTGTTTTTT; CDR3 protein: CASRNPGRKTGELFF
J gene: TRBJ2-2; V gene: TRBV7-2; clone size: NA; D gene: TRBD2; CDR3 DNA: TGTGCCACCCGAACCGGACTAGCGGGGGGGGCCGGGGAGCTGTTTTTT; CDR3 protein: CATRTGLAGGAGELFF
J gene: TRBJ1-5; V gene: TRBV9; clone size: once; D gene: NA; CDR3 DNA: TGTGCCAGCAGCGCCACGGTCTATAGCAATCAGCCCCAGCATTTT; CDR3 protein: CASSATVYSNQPQHF
J gene: TRBJ2-7; V gene: TRBV18; clone size: NA; D gene: TRBD1; CDR3 DNA: TGTGCCAGCTCACCTTTTGACAGGGATGGAAACGAGCAGTACTTC; CDR3 protein: CASSPFDRDGNEQYF
J gene: TRBJ2-4; V gene: TRBV29-1; clone size: NA; D gene: NA; CDR3 DNA: TGCAGCGTCATGGACTCCAAAAACATTCAGTACTTC; CDR3 protein: CSVMDSKNIQYF
J gene: TRBJ1-6; V gene: TRBV27; clone size: NA; D gene: NA; CDR3 DNA: TGTGCCAGCAGTTGGGACACTCAAAGGTGGTCACCCCTCCACTTT; CDR3 protein: CASSWDTQRWSPLHF
J gene: TRBJ2-2; V gene: TRBV7-2; clone size: NA; D gene: NA; CDR3 DNA: TGTGCCAGCAGCTTATGGGGGCCCACCGGGGAGCTGTTTTTT; CDR3 protein: CASSLWGPTGELFF
J gene: TRBJ1-1; V gene: TRBV4-3; clone size: NA; D gene: TRBD1; CDR3 DNA: TGCGCCAGCAGCCGACTCTCTGCGGGACAGGGGACTGAAGCTTTCTTT; CDR3 protein: CASSRLSAGQGTEAFF
J gene: TRBJ2-2; V gene: TRBV15; clone size: NA; D gene: TRBD1; CDR3 DNA: TGTGCCACGGCTTGGACAGGGAACACCGGGGAGCTGTTTTTT; CDR3 protein: CATAWTGNTGELFF
J gene: TRBJ2-5; V gene: TRBV4-2; clone size: NA; D gene: TRBD1; CDR3 DNA: TGTGCCAGCAGCTTGGTGCAGGGGGATAGTGAGACCCAGTACTTC; CDR3 protein: CASSLVQGDSETQYF
J gene: TRBJ1-6; V gene: TRBV7-2; clone size: few; D gene: NA; CDR3 DNA: TGTGCCAGCAGACATACTGGACACGGACGCAACCTTAATTCACCCCTCCACTTT; CDR3 protein: CASRHTGHGRNLNSPLHF
J gene: TRBJ1-2; V gene: TRBV6-1; clone size: NA; D gene: NA; CDR3 DNA: TGTGCCAGCAGCCTAGGGGGGGGGACGAGCGGCTACACCTTC; CDR3 protein: CASSLGGGTSGYTF